This TCR beta chain was retrieved from a study of T-cell reconstitution after alpha-beta-depleted transplantation in children. Trimming removed 6 bases from V and 6 bases from J, with 20 bases in between. CDR3 length equals 15 residues. Germline V CDR1 and CDR2: MNHNS, SASEGT. A few counts support this clonotype. The authors prepared the TCRbeta library with unique molecular identifiers. A single record per CDR3 protein comes from TCRdb applying MiXCR to the PCR reads. The sample carries some 500,000 distinct CDR3 sequences, 32% recorded once. The chain links TRBV6-1 to TRBJ1-2, with unresolved D. The sequences come from PBMCs from the stem cell graft donor, collected from the stem cell graft. The receptor comes from a human donor who donated a stem cell graft to a child with aplastic anemia. CDR3: CASSFYDRGVHGYTF. The CDR3 nucleotides read TGTGCCAGCAGCTTCTACGACCGGGGAGTCCATGGCTACACCTTC.